This record looks at one TCR beta chain sequence and its context. The sample comes from a study of shared T cell receptors in the human thymus. The CDR3 loop spans 11 amino acids. The V gene's germline CDR1 is SQVTM and CDR2 ANQGSEA. V lost 0 bases and J 5 bases, leaving 4 bases between the germline ends. Some clones are missing from TCRdb's copy, which holds only in-frame ones; the method was immunoSEQ multiplex PCR. The top ten clones hold 0.0094% of a sample with some 660,000 clones, 70% to 90% of them seen once. These data were also filed under a second study, of human thymus T cells. That paper states: The donor group consisted of healthy Finnish infants who were having corrective surgery for congenital heart defects. Resections from corrective heart surgery supplied the thymus tissue. Thymic and blood repertoires appeared to carry a bias in their V and J gene usage. Related research examined unrelated individuals and reported that their thymic repertoires overlapped highly.

The chain has TRBV29-1 and TRBJ1-2; no definite D call. The receptor's source is a boy less than two years old with a congenital heart defect. The sample was thymocytes. Here the CDR3 reads CSVEDYYGYTF. In DNA, the CDR3 is TGCAGCGTTGAAGACTATTATGGCTACACCTTC.